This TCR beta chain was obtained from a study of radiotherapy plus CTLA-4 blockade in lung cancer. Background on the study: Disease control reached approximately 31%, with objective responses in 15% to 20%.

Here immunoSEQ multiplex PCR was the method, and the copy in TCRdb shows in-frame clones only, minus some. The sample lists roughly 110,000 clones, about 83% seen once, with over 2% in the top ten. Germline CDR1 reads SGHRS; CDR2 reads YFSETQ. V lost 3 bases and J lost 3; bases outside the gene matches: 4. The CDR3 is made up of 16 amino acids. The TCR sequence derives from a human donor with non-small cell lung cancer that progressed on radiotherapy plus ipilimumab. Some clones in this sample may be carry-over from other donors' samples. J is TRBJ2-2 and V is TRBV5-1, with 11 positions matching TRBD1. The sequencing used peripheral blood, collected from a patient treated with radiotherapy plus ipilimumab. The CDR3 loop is CASSSRTGGDTGELFF. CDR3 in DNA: TGCGCCAGCAGCTCCCGGACAGGGGGCGACACCGGGGAGCTGTTTTTT.